This T cell receptor (beta chain) was documented in a study of tumor and adjacent non-tumor tissue in lung cancer (dated by TCRdb to between 2018 and 2020). For the wider study: The cohort included approximately 13 adenocarcinoma, 2 squamous cell carcinoma and 1 small cell lung cancer patients. Ages among the roughly 15 patients ranged from about 31 to 85 years, there were approximately ten men and 5 women, and disease was at TNM stage I to III. Sequencing generated a total of some 130 million productive TCRbeta reads, averaging roughly 4.2 million reads per sample. Bulk TCRbeta repertoires were compared between lung tumor tissue and matched distant non-tumor lung tissue obtained from fewer than 18 lung cancer patients. TCRbeta CDR3 sequencing was performed on a few dozen paired specimens, with one tumor sample and one normal lung sample collected per patient. Paper-wide results and their limitations: A significantly larger cumulative share of the repertoire was made up by the top 100 clones in normal lung than in tumor tissue. TCR diversity (inverse Simpson) was significantly higher in tumor than in normal lung tissue (approximately 400 vs 170, P = 0.0075, Mann-Whitney U test). Peripheral blood was not sequenced, so blood TCRbeta repertoires in these lung cancer patients were not examined. The cohort had only around 15 patients, and the authors noted that larger samples and more detailed clinical data are needed. Neither the sequencing platform nor unique molecular identifiers are mentioned in the methods. TCR diversity was significantly higher in younger patients, and greater tumor TCR diversity was associated with shorter overall survival and shorter disease-free survival.

The CDR3 measures 12 amino acids from cysteine to phenylalanine. The DNA shown is the 36-base CDR3, in frame from base 1. The germline V gene encodes CDR1 MNHNS and CDR2 SASEGT. This clonotype occurred a few times. Its specific antigen is unknown. With a much larger clone just one base away, this may be a read error. The library was obtained by multiplex PCR. Reads for this sample came from an Illumina HiSeq 2500. TCRbeta libraries were constructed through three rounds of nested PCR with primers (Table S4) according to protocols adapted from ARM-PCR. Before sequencing, PCR products in the 200-500 bp range were cut out of the gel and cleaned up using the QIAquick gel extraction kit. Turning to the authors' computational methods: Reads were cleaned using Trimmomatic, were merged into complete CDR3 sequences using FLASH, and were assigned to V(D)J germline segments using MiTCR. Clonal diversity was calculated as the inverse Simpson's index using VDJtools. A read counted as productive if the sequence was in-frame and lacked a premature stop codon. TCRdb trimmed public reads at Q25 via fastp, called clones via MiXCR and kept in-frame beta chains. Each CDR3 protein appears once, grouped with its most common genes and DNA. TCRdb assigned the V and J calls; the authors' analysis was not used. The sample table records 75,000 to 95,000 distinct CDR3 sequences; just over 65% of these occur just once. Of the sample, about a sixth is held by the ten largest clones.

RNA was isolated from bulk unsorted tissue, and RNA quality was assessed with a NanoDrop ND-1000 and an Agilent 2100. Newly diagnosed lung cancer patients without prior chemotherapy who had been admitted for thoracic surgery in China between August and November 2014 were enrolled as donors. Patients with previous radiotherapy or chemotherapy, or with another concurrent cancer, were excluded from the study. Surgical tissue pieces of 1-2 cm3 were preserved in RNAlater solution and were kept at -80 degrees C until use. The receptor was isolated from a man aged 55 to 70 with non-small cell lung cancer. Here the chain combines TRBV6-1 and TRBJ2-5; the D gene assignment is ambiguous. The sample comprised lung tumor tissue. Read as DNA, the sequence is TGTGGCAGCAGTGAAGGTGGAGAGACCCAGTACTTC. The resulting protein is CGSSEGGETQYF.